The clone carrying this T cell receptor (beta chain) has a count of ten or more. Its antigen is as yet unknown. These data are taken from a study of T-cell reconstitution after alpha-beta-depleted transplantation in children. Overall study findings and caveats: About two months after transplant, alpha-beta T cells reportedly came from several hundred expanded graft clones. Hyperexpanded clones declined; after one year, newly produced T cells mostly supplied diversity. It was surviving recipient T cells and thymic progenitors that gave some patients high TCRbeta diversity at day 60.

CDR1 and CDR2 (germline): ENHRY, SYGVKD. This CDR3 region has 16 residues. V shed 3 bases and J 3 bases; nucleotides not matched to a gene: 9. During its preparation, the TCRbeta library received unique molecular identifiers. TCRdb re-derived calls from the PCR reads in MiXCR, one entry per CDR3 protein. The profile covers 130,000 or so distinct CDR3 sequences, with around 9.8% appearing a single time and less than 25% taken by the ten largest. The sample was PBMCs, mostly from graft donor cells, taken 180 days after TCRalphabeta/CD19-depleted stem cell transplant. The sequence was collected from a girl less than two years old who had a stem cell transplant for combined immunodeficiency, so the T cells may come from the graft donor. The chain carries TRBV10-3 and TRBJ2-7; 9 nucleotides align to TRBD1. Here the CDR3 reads CAISDFDRGNFYEQYF. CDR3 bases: TGTGCCATCAGTGATTTCGACAGGGGGAACTTCTACGAGCAGTACTTC.